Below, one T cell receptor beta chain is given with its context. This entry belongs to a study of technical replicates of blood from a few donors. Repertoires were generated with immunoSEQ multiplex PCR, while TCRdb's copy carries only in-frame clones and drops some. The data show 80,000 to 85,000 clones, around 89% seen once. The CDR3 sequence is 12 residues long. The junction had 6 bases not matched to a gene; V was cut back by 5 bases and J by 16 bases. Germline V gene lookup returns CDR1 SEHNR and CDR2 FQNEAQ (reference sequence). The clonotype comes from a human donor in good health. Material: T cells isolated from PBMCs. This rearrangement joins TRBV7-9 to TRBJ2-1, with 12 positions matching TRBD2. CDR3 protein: CASSASSGRVFF. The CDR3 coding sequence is TGTGCCAGCAGCGCCTCTAGCGGGAGGGTATTCTTC.